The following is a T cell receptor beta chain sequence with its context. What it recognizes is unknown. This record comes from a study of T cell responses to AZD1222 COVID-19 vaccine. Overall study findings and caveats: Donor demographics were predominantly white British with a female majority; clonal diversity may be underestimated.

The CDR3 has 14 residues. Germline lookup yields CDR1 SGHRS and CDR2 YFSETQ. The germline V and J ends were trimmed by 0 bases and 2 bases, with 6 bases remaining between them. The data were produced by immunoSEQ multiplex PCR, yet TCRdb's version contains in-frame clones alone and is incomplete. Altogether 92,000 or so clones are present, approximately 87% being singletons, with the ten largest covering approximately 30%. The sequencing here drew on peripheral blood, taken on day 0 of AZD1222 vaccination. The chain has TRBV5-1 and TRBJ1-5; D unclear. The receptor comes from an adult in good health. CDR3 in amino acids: CASSLVGGNQPQHF. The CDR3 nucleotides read TGCGCCAGCAGCTTGGTGGGAGGCAATCAGCCCCAGCATTTT.